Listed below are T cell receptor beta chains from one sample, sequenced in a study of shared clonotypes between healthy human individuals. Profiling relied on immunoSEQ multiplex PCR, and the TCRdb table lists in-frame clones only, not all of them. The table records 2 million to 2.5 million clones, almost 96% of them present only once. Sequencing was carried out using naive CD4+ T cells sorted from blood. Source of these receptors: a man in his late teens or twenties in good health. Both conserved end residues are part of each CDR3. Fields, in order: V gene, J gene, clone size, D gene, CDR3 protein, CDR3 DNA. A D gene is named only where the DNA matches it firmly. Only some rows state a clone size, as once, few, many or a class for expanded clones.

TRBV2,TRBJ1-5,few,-,CASSGLAPLGNQPQHF,TGTGCCAGCAGTGGGTTGGCACCCCTCGGGAATCAGCCCCAGCATTTT
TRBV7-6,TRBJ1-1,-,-,CASSLGQSNTEAFF,TGTGCCAGCAGCTTGGGGCAGTCGAACACTGAAGCTTTCTTT
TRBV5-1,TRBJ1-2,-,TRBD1,CASSSPGQGLGGYTF,TGCGCCAGCAGCTCTCCGGGACAGGGGCTAGGTGGCTACACCTTC
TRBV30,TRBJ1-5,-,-,CAWSVHGGSQPQHF,TGTGCCTGGAGTGTACATGGGGGCAGTCAGCCCCAGCATTTT
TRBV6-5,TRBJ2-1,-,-,CASRESANEQFF,TGTGCCAGCAGGGAATCGGCCAATGAGCAGTTCTTC
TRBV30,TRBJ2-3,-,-,CAWRVSTDTQYF,TGTGCCTGGAGGGTCTCCACAGATACGCAGTATTTT
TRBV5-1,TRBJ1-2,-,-,CASSRGDEAENYGYTF,TGCGCCAGCAGCCGTGGGGACGAGGCGGAAAACTATGGCTACACCTTC
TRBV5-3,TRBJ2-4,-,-,CARRYSKGKNIQYF,TGTGCCAGAAGATATTCGAAGGGTAAAAACATTCAGTACTTC
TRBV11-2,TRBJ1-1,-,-,CASSPGNMNTEAFF,TGTGCCAGCAGCCCGGGAAACATGAACACTGAAGCTTTCTTT
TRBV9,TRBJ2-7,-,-,CASSVEAGTYEQYF,TGTGCCAGCAGCGTAGAGGCAGGGACCTACGAGCAGTACTTC
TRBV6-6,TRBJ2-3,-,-,CASSYTDSADTQYF,TGTGCCAGCAGTTACACAGACAGCGCAGATACGCAGTATTTT
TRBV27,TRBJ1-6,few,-,CASRATGANSPLHF,TGTGCCAGCAGGGCTACAGGAGCTAATTCACCCCTCCACTTT
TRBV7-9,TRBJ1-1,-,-,CASSLDSGYTEAFF,TGTGCCAGCAGCTTAGATTCGGGATACACTGAAGCTTTCTTT
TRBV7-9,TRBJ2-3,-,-,CASSLSGVRDTQYF,TGTGCCAGCAGCTTATCTGGGGTACGAGATACGCAGTATTTT
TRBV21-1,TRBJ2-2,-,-,CASKIGTGEGTGELFF,TGTGCCAGCAAAATCGGGACAGGGGAAGGCACCGGGGAGCTGTTTTTT
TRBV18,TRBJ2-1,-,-,CASSPLQDDNEQFF,TGTGCCAGCTCACCACTTCAGGATGACAATGAGCAGTTCTTC
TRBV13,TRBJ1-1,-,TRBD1,CASSLRTGLTEAFF,TGTGCCAGCAGCTTACGGACAGGGCTAACTGAAGCTTTCTTT
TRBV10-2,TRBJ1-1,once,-,CASSHQGNTEAFF,TGCGCCAGCAGTCACCAGGGGAACACTGAAGCTTTCTTT
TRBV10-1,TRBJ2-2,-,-,CASSLSNTGELFF,TGCGCCAGCAGCCTCAGTAACACCGGGGAGCTGTTTTTT
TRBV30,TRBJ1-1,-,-,CAWSWMGTEAFF,TGTGCCTGGAGTTGGATGGGCACTGAAGCTTTCTTT
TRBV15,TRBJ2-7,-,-,CATSSDVPSEQYF,TGTGCCACCAGCAGTGACGTCCCCAGCGAGCAGTACTTC
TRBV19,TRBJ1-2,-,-,CASSIGTGLYGYTF,TGTGCCAGTAGTATCGGTACAGGGCTCTATGGCTACACCTTC
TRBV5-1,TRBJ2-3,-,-,CASSSGGTDTQYF,TGCGCCAGCAGCTCAGGAGGTACAGATACGCAGTATTTT
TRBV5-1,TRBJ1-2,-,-,CASTDSPTNYGYTF,TGCGCCAGCACAGACTCACCAACAAACTATGGCTACACCTTC
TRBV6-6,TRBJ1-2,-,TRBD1,CASSYGTEGYTF,TGTGCCAGCAGTTACGGGACAGAAGGCTACACCTTC
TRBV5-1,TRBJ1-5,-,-,CASSWGGREDQPQHF,TGCGCCAGCAGCTGGGGAGGCAGGGAGGATCAGCCCCAGCATTTT
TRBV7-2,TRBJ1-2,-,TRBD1,CASSLDWDRDWRTF,TGTGCCAGCAGCCTGGACTGGGACAGAGACTGGCGTACCTTC
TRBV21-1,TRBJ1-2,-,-,CASAPQGDFYGYTF,TGTGCCAGCGCCCCCCAGGGGGACTTCTATGGCTACACCTTC
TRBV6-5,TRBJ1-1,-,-,CASSHGERDTEAFF,TGTGCCAGCAGCCACGGGGAGAGGGACACTGAAGCTTTCTTT
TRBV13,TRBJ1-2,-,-,CASSLIFAGGHGGYTF,TGTGCCAGCAGCTTAATATTCGCCGGGGGGCACGGTGGCTACACCTTC
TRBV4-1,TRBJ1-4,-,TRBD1,CASSPLRGDRNEKLFF,TGCGCCAGCAGCCCCTTAAGAGGGGACAGGAATGAAAAACTGTTTTTT